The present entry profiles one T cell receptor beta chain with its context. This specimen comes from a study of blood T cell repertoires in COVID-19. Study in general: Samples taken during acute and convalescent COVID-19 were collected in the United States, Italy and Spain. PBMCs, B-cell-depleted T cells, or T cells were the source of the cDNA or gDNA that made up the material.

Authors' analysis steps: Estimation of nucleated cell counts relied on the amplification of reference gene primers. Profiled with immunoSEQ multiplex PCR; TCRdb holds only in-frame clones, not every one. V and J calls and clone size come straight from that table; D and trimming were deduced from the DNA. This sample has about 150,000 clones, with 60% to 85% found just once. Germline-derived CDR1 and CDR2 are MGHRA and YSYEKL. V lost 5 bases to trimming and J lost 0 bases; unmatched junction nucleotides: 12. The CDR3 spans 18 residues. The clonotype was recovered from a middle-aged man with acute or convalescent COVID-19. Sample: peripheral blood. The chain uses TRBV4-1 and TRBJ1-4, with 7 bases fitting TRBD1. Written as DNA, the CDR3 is TGCGCCAGCAGCATGGGCAGGGGGGTTTCGGCAACTAATGAAAAACTGTTTTTT. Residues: CASSMGRGVSATNEKLFF.